The clone carrying this T cell receptor beta chain was seen a handful of times. The antigen is unknown. This CDR3 spans 15 amino acids. Trimming shortened V by 3 bases and J by 3 bases, and 13 bases separated the two germline ends. CDR1 and CDR2 (germline): SGHTA, FQGNSA. The data originate from a study of T-cell memory formation after mild COVID-19. General observations from the study: The study detected some responding clones in pre-infection memory, suggesting cross-reactive memory joined.

TCR alpha and TCR beta cDNA libraries carrying sample barcodes and UMIs came from 5'RACE with constant-segment primers. MiXCR was run by TCRdb on the 5' RACE reads, yielding one entry per CDR3 protein. The data show approximately 400,000 distinct CDR3 sequences, more than 15% seen once. The chain employs TRBV7-2 and TRBJ2-3; the D gene is possibly TRBD1 (6 bases). Specimen: PBMCs or a T cell subset sorted from them (not recorded which). The origin of this receptor is a young man who had mild COVID-19 (a few samples of this study predate the infection). Cell type and time point are not known. The chain's CDR3 is CASSLWGQSTDTQYF. DNA for the CDR3: TGTGCCAGCAGCTTGTGGGGGCAGTCGACAGATACGCAGTATTTT.